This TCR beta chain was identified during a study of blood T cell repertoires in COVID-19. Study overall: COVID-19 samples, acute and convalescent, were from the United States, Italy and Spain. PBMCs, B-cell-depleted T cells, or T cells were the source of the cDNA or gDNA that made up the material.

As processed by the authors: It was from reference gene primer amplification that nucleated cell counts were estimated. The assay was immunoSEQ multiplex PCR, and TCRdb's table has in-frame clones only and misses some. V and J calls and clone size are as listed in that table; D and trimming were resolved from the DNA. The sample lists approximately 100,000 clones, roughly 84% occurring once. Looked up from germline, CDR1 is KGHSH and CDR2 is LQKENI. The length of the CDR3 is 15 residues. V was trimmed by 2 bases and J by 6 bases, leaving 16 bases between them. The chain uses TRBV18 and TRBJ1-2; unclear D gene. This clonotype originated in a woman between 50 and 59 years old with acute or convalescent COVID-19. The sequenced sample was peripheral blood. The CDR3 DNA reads TGTGCCAGCTCACCAGGGTTCGGGGAGCACCATGGCTACACCTTC. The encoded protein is CASSPGFGEHHGYTF.